Detailed here is one TCR beta chain. Its antigen remains unidentified. No base quality information exists; no much larger clone differs at one position. The entry originates in a study of blood T cell repertoires in COVID-19 (dated by TCRdb to the early 2020s). Study-wide context: Samples covering the acute and convalescent phases of COVID-19 were provided by collaborators in the United States, Italy and Spain. The samples were drawn from two sources: the first 160 participants of the ongoing ImmuneRACE study, and fewer than 1,500 subjects contributed by 6 global collaborators. Where available, HLA class I and class II types were obtained from metadata supplied by the sample provider rather than from assay-based typing. The repertoires were made available in a free public database intended to serve as a resource for research on the immune response to SARS-CoV-2. The prospective study material was composed of cDNA or gDNA derived from T cells, B-cell-depleted T cells, or PBMCs. The dataset comprised deeply sampled blood TCRbeta repertoires from subjects exposed to, actively infected with, or recovered from COVID-19. Nearly every sample came with metadata listing a de-identified subject ID, COVID-19 status, age in years and sex.

The immunoSEQ Assay, a bias-controlled multiplex PCR, was used to amplify TCRbeta CDR3 regions from genomic DNA. From the authors' description of their analysis: Within the assay, amplification of reference gene primers was used to estimate how many nucleated cells each sample contained. Sequence reads were collapsed and filtered to measure the absolute abundance of every unique TCRbeta CDR3 rearrangement. For each sample, productive Simpson clonality was calculated by taking the square root of Simpson's diversity index across productive rearrangements. Here the immuneACCESS table is served through TCRdb, limited to in-frame sequences with V and J called. Missing clones are a known gap in these copies; in checked studies unresolved V genes cover under half, and the rest lacks a known reason. The D gene and trimming were derived from the DNA, and the V and J assignments and clone size from that table. Within this sample are over 90,000 clones, with around 73% of them counted one time only. The ten largest account for 9.8% of the sample.

Study-wide conclusions, independent of this receptor: How much clinical and demographic metadata was included differed by source and by participant, and the metadata was provided uncurated.

In the germline V gene (reference sequence), CDR1 corresponds to LGHDT and CDR2 to YNNKEL. From cysteine to phenylalanine, the CDR3 is 16 amino acids long. The entry retains the CDR3 DNA only, 48 bases that are in frame from base 1. V is cut by 5 bases and J by 3 bases, and the space between the germline ends is 18 bases. Whole blood was collected in K2EDTA tubes by collaborating institutions according to the institutions' own protocols. For TCRbeta analysis, collaborators shipped samples as frozen whole blood, isolated PBMCs, or DNA extracted from either of those sample types. The sample taken for sequencing was peripheral blood. This TCR was recovered from a man aged 55-75 years with active or convalescent COVID-19. The rearrangement joined TRBV3-1 (or the pseudogene TRBV3-2) to TRBJ2-3, with a weak D call of TRBD2 (6 bases match). The CDR3 loop reads CASSGRRGSPTDTQYF. The nucleotide sequence is TGTGCCAGCAGCGGTCGGCGGGGAAGTCCGACAGATACGCAGTATTTT.